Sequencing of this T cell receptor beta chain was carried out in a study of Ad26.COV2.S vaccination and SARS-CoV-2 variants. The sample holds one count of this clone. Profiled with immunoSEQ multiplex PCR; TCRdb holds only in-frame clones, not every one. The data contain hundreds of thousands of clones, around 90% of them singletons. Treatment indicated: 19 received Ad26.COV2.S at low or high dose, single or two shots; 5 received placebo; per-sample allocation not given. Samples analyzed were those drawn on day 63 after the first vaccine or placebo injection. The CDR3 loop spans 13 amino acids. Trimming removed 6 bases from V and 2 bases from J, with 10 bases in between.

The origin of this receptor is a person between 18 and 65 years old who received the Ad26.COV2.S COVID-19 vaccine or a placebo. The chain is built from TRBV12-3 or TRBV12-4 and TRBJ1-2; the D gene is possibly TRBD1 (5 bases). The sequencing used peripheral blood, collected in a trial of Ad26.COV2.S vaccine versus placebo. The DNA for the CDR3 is TGTGCCAGCAGCCAGGGACTGAACTATGGCTACACCTTC. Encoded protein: CASSQGLNYGYTF.